This T cell receptor beta chain is from a study of cytomegalovirus exposure and HLA in healthy donors. The study, taken as a whole, reports: Many donors shared some public TCRs, even though most TCR sequences were rare.

The CDR3 extends over 18 amino acids. The V and J ends lost 7 bases and 3 bases, in that order; junction bases with no gene match: 17. CDR1 is SQVTM and CDR2 is ANQGSEA in the germline V gene. Note on this clone: Its target is unknown.

The primer mix had 60 Vbeta and 13 Jbeta primers. Assay used: immunoSEQ multiplex PCR; TCRdb lists only in-frame clones, some missing. The sample yields over 20,000 clones, 70% seen once. The sequence was collected from a woman in her 50s in good health and CMV-seronegative. The chain has TRBV29-1 and TRBJ2-3, with TRBD2 matching 12 bases. Material: PBMCs. For the CDR3, the DNA is TGCAGCGCCGAGACCCAGGGACTAGCGGGTTTCGCAACAGATACGCAGTATTTT. Amino acid sequence: CSAETQGLAGFATDTQYF.